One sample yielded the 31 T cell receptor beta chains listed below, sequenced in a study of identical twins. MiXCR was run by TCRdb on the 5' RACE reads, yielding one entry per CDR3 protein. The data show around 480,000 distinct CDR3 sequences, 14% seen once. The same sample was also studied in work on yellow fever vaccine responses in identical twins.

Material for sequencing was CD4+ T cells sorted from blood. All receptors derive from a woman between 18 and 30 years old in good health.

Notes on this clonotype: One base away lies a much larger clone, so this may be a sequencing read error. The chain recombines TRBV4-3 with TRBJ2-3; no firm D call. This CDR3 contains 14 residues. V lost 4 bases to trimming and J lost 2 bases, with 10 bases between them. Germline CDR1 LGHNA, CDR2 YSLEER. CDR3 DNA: TGCGCCAGCAGCCTATGGCATAACACAGATACGCAGTATTTT. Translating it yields CASSLWHNTDTQYF.

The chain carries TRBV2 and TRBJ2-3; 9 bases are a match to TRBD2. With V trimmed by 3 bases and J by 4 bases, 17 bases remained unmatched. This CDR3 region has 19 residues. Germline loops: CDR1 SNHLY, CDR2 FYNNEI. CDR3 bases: TGTGCCAGCAGTGACCCCTGGGTTAGCGGGGGCCAAGGAGCAGATACGCAGTATTTT. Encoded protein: CASSDPWVSGGQGADTQYF.

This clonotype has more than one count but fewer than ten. The CDR3 DNA is TGTGCCAGCAGCTTCTCGGGCCGCGGCTACACCTTC. This sequence encodes CASSFSGRGYTF. The chain carries TRBV7-9 and TRBJ1-2; D ambiguous. This CDR3 comprises 12 residues. CDR1 and CDR2 from the germline V gene are SEHNR and FQNEAQ (reference sequence). Trimming left V 3 bases short and J 8 bases short, with 10 bases between.

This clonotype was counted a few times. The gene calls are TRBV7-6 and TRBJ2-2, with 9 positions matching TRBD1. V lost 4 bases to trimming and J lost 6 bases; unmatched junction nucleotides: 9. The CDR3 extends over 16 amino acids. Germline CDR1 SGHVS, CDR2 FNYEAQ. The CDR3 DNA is TGTGCCAGCAGCTCAGATATCCGACAGGGGGCCGGGGAGCTGTTTTTT. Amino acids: CASSSDIRQGAGELFF.

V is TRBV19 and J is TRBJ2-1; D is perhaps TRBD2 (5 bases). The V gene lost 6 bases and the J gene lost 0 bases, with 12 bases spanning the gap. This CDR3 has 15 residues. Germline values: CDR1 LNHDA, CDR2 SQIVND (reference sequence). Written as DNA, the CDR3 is TGTGCCAGTAGCCGCGGGTTTAGCTCCTACAATGAGCAGTTCTTC. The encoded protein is CASSRGFSSYNEQFF.

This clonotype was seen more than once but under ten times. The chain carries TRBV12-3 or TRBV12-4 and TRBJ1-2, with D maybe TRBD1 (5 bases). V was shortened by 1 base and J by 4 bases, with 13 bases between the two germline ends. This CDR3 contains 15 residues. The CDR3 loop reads CASSLDAGRFYGYTF. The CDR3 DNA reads TGTGCCAGCAGTTTAGATGCGGGACGGTTCTATGGCTACACCTTC.

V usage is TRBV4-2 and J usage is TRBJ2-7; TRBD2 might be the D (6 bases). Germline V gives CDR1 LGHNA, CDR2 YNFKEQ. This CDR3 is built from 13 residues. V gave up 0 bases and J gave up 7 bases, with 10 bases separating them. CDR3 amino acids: CASSQEWRGEQYF. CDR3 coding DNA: TGTGCCAGCAGCCAAGAATGGCGGGGTGAGCAGTACTTC.

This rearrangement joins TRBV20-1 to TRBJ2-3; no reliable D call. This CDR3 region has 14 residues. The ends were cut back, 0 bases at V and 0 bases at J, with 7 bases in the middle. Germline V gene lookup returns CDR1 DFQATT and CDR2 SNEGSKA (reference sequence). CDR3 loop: CSARDVTSTDTQYF. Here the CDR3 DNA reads TGCAGTGCTAGAGACGTAACTAGCACAGATACGCAGTATTTT.

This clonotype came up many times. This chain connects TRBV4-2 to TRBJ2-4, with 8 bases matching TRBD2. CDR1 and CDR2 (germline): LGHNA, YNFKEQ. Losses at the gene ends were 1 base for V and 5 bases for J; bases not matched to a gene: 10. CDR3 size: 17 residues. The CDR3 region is CASSQVGGENPQNIQYF. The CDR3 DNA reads TGTGCCAGCAGCCAAGTCGGGGGGGAGAACCCACAAAACATTCAGTACTTC.

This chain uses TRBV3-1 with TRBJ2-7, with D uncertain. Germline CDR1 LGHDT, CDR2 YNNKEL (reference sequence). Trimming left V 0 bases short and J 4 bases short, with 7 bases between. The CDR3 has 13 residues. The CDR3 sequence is CASSQDPGYEQYF. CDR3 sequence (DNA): TGTGCCAGCAGCCAAGATCCAGGTTACGAGCAGTACTTC.

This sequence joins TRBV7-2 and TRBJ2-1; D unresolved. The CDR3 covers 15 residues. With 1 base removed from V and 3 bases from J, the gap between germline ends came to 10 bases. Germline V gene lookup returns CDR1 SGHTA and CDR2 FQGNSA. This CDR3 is CASSLDIAVYNEQFF. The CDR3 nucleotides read TGTGCCAGCAGCTTAGATATTGCGGTCTACAATGAGCAGTTCTTC. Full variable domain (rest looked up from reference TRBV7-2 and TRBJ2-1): GAGVSQSPSNKVTEKGKDVELRCDPISGHTALYWYRQSLGQGLEFLIYFQGNSAPDKSGLPSDRFSAERTGGSVSTLTIQRTQQEDSAVYLCASSLDIAVYNEQFFGPGTRLTVL.

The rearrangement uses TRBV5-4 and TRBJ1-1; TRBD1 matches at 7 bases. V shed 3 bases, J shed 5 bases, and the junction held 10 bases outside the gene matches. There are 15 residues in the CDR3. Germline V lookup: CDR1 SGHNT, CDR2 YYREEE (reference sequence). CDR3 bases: TGTGCCAGCAGCTACTTAGACAGGGAAGGGACTGAAGCTTTCTTT. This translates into CASSYLDREGTEAFF.

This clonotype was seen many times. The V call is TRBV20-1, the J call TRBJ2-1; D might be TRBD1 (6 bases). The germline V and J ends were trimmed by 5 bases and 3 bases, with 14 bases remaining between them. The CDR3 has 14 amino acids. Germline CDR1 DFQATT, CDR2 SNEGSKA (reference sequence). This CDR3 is CSAQDRRFYNEQFF. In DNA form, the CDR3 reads TGCAGTGCTCAGGACAGACGGTTCTACAATGAGCAGTTCTTC.

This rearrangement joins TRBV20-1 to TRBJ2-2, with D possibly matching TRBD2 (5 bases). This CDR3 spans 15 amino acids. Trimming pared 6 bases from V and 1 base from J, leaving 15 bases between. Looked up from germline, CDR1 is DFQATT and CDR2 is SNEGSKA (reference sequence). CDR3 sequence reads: CSAHDPGGNTGELFF. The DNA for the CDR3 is TGCAGTGCCCATGACCCTGGAGGGAACACCGGGGAGCTGTTTTTT.

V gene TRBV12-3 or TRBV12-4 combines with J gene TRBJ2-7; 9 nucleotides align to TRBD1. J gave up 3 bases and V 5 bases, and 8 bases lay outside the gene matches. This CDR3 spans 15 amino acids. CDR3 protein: CASSPRTGAGYEQYF. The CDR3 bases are TGTGCCAGCAGTCCGAGGACAGGGGCAGGCTACGAGCAGTACTTC.

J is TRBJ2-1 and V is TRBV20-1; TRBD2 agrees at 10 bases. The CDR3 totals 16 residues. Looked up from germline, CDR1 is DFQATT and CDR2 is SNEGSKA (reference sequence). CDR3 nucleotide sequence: TGCAGCTCCCCGGCCCAGCGGGGGGGCCAAGGGTATGAGCAGTTCTTC. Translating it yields CSSPAQRGGQGYEQFF.

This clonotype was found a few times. The CDR3 is CASTSGSIQYF. CDR3 bases: TGTGCCTCTACCTCAGGGAGCATTCAGTACTTC. The chain carries TRBV10-3 and TRBJ2-4; TRBD1 or TRBD2 may be the D gene (5 bases each). From germline, CDR1 is ENHRY and CDR2 SYGVKD. V dropped 11 bases and J dropped 9 bases, with 14 bases sitting between them. The CDR3 runs 11 residues.

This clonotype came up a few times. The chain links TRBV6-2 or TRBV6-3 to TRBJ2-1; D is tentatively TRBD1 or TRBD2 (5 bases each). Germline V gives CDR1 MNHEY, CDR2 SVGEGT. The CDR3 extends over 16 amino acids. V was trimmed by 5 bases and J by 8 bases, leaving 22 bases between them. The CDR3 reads CASSPLEGRITDEQFF. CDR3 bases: TGTGCCAGCAGTCCCCTAGAGGGGCGAATAACCGATGAGCAGTTCTTC.

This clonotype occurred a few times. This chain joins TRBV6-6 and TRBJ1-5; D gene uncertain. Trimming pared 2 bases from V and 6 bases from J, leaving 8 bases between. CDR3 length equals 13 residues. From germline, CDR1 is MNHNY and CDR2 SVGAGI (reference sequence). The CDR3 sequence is CASSYLVSQPQHF. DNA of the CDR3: TGTGCCAGCAGTTACCTGGTCAGTCAGCCCCAGCATTTT.

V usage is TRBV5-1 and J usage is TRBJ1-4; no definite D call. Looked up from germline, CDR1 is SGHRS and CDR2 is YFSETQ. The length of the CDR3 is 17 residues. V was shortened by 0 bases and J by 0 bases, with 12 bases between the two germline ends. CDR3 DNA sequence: TGCGCCAGCAGCTTGGCCGCGATGGAGACAACTAATGAAAAACTGTTTTTT. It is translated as CASSLAAMETTNEKLFF.

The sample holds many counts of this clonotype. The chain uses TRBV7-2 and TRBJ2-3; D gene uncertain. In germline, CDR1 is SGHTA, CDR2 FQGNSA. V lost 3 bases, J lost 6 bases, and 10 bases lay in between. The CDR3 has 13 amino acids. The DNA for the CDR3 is TGTGCCAGCAGCTTCGGCCAATCCGATACGCAGTATTTT. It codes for CASSFGQSDTQYF.

CDR3 residues: CASSRTGDGNQPQHF. The CDR3 DNA reads TGTGCCAGCAGTCGGACAGGGGACGGCAATCAGCCCCAGCATTTT. The chain carries TRBV12-3 or TRBV12-4 and TRBJ1-5, with 9 bases matching TRBD1. Trimming at V came to 5 bases and at J to 2 bases, leaving 4 bases not matched to a gene. The CDR3 consists of 15 residues.

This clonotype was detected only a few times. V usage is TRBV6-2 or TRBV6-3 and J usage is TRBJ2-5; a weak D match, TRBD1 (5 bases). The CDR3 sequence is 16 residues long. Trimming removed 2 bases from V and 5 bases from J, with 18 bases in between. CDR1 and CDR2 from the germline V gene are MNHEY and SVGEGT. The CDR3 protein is CASSYSVGAARETQYF. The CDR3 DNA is TGTGCCAGCAGTTACAGTGTTGGGGCGGCTCGGGAGACCCAGTACTTC.

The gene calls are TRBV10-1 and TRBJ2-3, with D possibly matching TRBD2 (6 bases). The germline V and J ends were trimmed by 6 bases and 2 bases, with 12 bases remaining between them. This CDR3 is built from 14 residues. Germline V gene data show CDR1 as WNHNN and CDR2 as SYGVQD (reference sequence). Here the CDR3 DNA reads TGCGCCAGCAGCGGAGGGGACCCCACAGATACGCAGTATTTT. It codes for CASSGGDPTDTQYF.

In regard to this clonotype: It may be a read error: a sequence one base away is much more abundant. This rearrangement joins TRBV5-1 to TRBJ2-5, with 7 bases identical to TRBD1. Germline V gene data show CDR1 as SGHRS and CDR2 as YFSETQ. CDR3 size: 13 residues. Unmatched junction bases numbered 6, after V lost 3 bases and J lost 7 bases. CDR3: CASSSQGRVTQYF. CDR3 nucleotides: TGCGCCAGCAGCTCACAGGGGCGAGTGACCCAGTACTTC.

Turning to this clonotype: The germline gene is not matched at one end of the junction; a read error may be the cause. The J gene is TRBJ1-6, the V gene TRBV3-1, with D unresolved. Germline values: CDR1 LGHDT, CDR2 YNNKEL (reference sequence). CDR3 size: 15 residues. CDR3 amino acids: CATSQEVRVNSPLHF. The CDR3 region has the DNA TGTGCCACCAGCCAAGAAGTAAGGGTTAATTCACCCCTCCACTTT.

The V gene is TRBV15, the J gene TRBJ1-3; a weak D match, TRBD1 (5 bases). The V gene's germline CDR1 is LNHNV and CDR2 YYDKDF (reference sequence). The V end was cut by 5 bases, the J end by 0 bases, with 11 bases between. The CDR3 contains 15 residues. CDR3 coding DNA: TGTGCCACCAGCGGGGGAGGGCCCTCTGGAAACACCATATATTTT. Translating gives CATSGGGPSGNTIYF.

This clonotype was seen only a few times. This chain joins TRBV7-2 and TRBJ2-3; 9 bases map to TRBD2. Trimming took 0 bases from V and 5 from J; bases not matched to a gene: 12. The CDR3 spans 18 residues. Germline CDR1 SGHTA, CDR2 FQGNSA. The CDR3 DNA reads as TGTGCCAGCAGCTTAGCCGCGGCGCGGGGGGGTGGGTTAGATACGCAGTATTTT. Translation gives CASSLAAARGGGLDTQYF.

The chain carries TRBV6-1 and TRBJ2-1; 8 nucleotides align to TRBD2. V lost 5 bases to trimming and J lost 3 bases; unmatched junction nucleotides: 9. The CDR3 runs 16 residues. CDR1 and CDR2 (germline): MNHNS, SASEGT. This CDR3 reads CASSSLGAGDYNEQFF. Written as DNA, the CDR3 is TGTGCCAGCAGTAGCCTTGGAGCGGGAGACTACAATGAGCAGTTCTTC.

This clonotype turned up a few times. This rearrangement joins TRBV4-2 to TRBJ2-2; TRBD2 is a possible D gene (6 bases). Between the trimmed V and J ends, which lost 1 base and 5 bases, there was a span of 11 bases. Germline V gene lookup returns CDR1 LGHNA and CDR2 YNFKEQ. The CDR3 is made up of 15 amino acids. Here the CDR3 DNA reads TGTGCCAGCAGCCAAGGCGCTAGCGCGACCGGGGAGCTGTTTTTT. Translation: CASSQGASATGELFF.

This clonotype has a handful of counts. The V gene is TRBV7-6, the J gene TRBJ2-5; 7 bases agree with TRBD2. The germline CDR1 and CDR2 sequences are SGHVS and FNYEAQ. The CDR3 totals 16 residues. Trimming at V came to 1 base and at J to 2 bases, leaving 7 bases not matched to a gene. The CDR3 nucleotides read TGTGCCAGCAGCTTAGTCGTGGCTAGCGGACAAGAGACCCAGTACTTC. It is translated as CASSLVVASGQETQYF.